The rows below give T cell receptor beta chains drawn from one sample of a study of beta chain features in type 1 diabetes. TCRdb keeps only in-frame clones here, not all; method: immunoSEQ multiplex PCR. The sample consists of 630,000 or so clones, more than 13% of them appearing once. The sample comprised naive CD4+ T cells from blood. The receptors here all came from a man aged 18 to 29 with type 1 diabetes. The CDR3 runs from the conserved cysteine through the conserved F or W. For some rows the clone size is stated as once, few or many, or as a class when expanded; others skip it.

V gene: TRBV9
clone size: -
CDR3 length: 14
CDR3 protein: CASSVNPMNTEAFF

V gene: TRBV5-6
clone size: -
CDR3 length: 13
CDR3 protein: CASSAVGNYGYTF

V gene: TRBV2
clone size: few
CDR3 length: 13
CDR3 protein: CASSETSVHEQFF

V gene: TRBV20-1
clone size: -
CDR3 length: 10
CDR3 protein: CSAGGYEQYF

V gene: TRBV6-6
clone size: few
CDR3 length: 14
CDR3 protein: CASSSPGGGETQYF

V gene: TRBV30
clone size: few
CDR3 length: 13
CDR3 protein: CAWRKTVNQPQHF

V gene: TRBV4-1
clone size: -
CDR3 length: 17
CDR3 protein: CASSQDPGLARTDTQYF

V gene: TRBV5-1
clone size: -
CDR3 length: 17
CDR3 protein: CASSLVGSGSGAGELFF

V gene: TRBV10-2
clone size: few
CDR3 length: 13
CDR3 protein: CASTNRGKETQYF

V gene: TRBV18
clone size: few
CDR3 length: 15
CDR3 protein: CASSPGQGRFTEAFF

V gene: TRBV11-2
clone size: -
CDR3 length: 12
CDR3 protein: CASSSDSYGYTF

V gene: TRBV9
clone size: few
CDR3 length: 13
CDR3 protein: CASSASQDQPQHF

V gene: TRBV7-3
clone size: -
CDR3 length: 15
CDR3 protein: CASSKTGTGDHTQYF

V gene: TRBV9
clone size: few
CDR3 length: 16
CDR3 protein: CASSVGTSGRGETQYF

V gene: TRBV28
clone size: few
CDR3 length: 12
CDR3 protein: CASSLVPRKLFF

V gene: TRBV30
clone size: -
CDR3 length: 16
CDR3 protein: CAWSFETGRGNQPQHF

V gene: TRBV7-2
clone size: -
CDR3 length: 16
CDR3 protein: CASSPGGQLSYNEQFF

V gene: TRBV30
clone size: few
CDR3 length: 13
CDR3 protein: CAWSPQQKYGYTF

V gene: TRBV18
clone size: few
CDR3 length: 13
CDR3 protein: CASSPGQGNTIYF

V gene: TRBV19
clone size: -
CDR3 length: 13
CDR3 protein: CASSPDRVYGYTF

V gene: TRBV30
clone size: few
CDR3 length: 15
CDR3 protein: CACPGRAGGGNIQYF

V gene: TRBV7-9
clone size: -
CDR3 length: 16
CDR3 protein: CASSPNGLAGAREQFF

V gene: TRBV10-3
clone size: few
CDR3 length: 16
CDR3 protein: CAIRGSDSGAYYEQYF

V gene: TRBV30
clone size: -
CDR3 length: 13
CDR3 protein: CAWNWQGNSPLHF

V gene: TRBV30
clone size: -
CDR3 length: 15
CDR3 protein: CAWSRGLGTGDGYTF